The present TCR beta chain was sequenced within a study of PD-1 blockade in classical Hodgkin lymphoma. This clone showed up many times. After autologous stem cell transplantation all patients relapsed, and prior brentuximab vedotin exposure differed between cohorts. The germline V gene encodes CDR1 MDHEN and CDR2 SYDVKM. The CDR3 has 16 residues. Trimming removed 5 bases from V and 9 bases from J, with 25 bases in between. Sequencing used immunoSEQ multiplex PCR; TCRdb keeps in-frame clones, though not all of them. The sample has roughly 150,000 clones, approximately 80% seen once; the top ten hold roughly 9.2%.

The sequencing here drew on peripheral blood mononuclear cells (PBMCs), taken before the second cycle of nivolumab. The chain links TRBV28 to TRBJ1-2, with a weak D call TRBD1 (5 bases). The sequence derives from a human donor with classical Hodgkin lymphoma. In DNA form, the CDR3 reads TGTGCCAGCAGTCCCCGCGGGGCGGCAGTAAGTAGTCGCTACACCTTC. This sequence encodes CASSPRGAAVSSRYTF.